The rows below give T cell receptor beta chains drawn from one sample of a study of cytotoxic CD8 clonotypes in ibrutinib-treated CLL. Assay: immunoSEQ multiplex PCR; the TCRdb copy retains only in-frame clones and omits some. The table shows approximately 42,000 clones, with roughly three quarters occurring only once. The sequences come from PBMCs, collected after 12 months of ibrutinib treatment. The receptors were gathered from a human donor with chronic lymphocytic leukemia. CDR3s include the opening cysteine and the closing phenylalanine or tryptophan. The order of the fields is J gene, V gene, clone size, D gene, CDR3 protein, CDR3 DNA. D genes are given only for firm matches. Size is stated for part of the rows, as once, few or many counts, or as a class when the clone is expanded.

TRBJ2-2	TRBV11-3	NA	NA	CASSSTLNTGELFF	TGTGCCAGCAGCTCCACGCTGAACACCGGGGAGCTGTTTTTT
TRBJ2-7	TRBV11-2	NA	NA	CASSFQVTYEQYF	TGTGCCAGCAGCTTTCAGGTAACCTACGAGCAGTACTTC
TRBJ2-5	TRBV7-2	NA	NA	CASSPQEGGRQTQYF	TGTGCCAGCAGCCCCCAGGAGGGGGGCAGACAGACCCAGTACTTC
TRBJ1-4	TRBV9	NA	NA	CASSSQGTANEKLFF	TGTGCCAGCAGCTCCCAAGGGACCGCTAATGAAAAACTGTTTTTT
TRBJ1-1	TRBV7-2	few	TRBD1	CASSMGQGYMNTEAFF	TGTGCCAGCAGCATGGGACAGGGGTACATGAACACTGAAGCTTTCTTT
TRBJ2-1	TRBV5-6	NA	NA	CASSLYREGYNEQFF	TGTGCCAGCAGCTTGTACAGGGAAGGGTACAATGAGCAGTTCTTC
TRBJ1-1	TRBV27	NA	NA	CASRNIKNTEAFF	TGTGCCAGCAGGAACATCAAGAACACTGAAGCTTTCTTT
TRBJ1-2	TRBV19	NA	NA	CASRGRQTNYGYTF	TGTGCCAGTAGGGGGAGGCAAACTAACTATGGCTACACCTTC
TRBJ1-4	TRBV10-3	NA	TRBD1	CAIRDTGGSNEKLFF	TGTGCCATCAGAGATACAGGGGGCTCTAATGAAAAACTGTTTTTT
TRBJ1-4	TRBV4-2	NA	NA	CASSQDSGQGFSNEKLFF	TGTGCCAGCAGCCAAGATTCAGGGCAGGGGTTCTCTAATGAAAAACTGTTTTTT
TRBJ1-2	TRBV29-1	NA	NA	CSVENGVTYGYTF	TGCAGCGTTGAAAACGGTGTCACCTATGGCTACACCTTC
TRBJ2-3	TRBV19	NA	TRBD2	CASKKTSGESDTQYF	TGTGCCAGTAAGAAAACTAGCGGGGAGTCGGATACGCAGTATTTT
TRBJ1-3	TRBV5-1	NA	NA	CASRPESSGNTIYF	TGCGCCAGCAGACCGGAGTCCTCTGGAAACACCATATATTTT
TRBJ2-2	TRBV2	NA	TRBD1	CASSEAWTGLTGELFF	TGTGCCAGCAGTGAAGCGTGGACAGGGTTAACCGGGGAGCTGTTTTTT
TRBJ2-5	TRBV23-1	NA	NA	CANPKGGLQETQYF	TGCGCGAACCCCAAAGGGGGATTACAAGAGACCCAGTACTTC
TRBJ2-6	TRBV4-3	NA	NA	CASSIQGRDSGANVLTF	TGCGCCAGCAGCATACAGGGTAGGGACTCTGGGGCCAACGTCCTGACTTTC
TRBJ2-3	TRBV5-5	NA	NA	CASSTTSPDTQYF	TGTGCCAGCAGTACGACTAGTCCAGATACGCAGTATTTT
TRBJ1-2	TRBV19	few	NA	CASSIQGPYGYTF	TGTGCCAGTAGTATTCAGGGCCCCTATGGCTACACCTTC